A single sample is the source of the 11 T cell receptor beta chains below, sequenced in a study of blood T cell repertoires in COVID-19. Here immunoSEQ multiplex PCR was the method, and the copy in TCRdb shows in-frame clones only, minus some. This sample yields over 100,000 clones, of which around 88% are seen a single time; about a tenth belongs to the top ten. Sequencing was carried out using peripheral blood. The receptor set was obtained from a man aged 50 to 59 with acute or convalescent COVID-19.

The rearrangement uses TRBV4-1 and TRBJ1-2; 7 nucleotides align to TRBD1. The CDR3 consists of 15 residues. Trimming cost V 2 bases and J 2 bases; bases outside gene matches: 5. CDR1 MGHRA and CDR2 YSYEKL come from the germline V gene. The CDR3 nucleotides are TGCGCCAGCAGCCAATCTCAGACAGGGAACTATGGCTACACCTTC. This encodes CASSQSQTGNYGYTF.

This clone came up once. Other DNA sequences in this specimen translate into the identical CDR3. The chain combines TRBV5-1 with TRBJ1-1; tentatively, D is TRBD1 (6 bases). Trimming shortened V by 4 bases and J by 1 base, and 8 bases separated the two germline ends. CDR3 length: 13 amino acids. CDR1 and CDR2 from the germline V gene are SGHRS and YFSETQ. CDR3 amino acids: CASSPQGNTEAFF. The CDR3 coding sequence is TGCGCCAGCAGCCCACAGGGGAACACTGAAGCTTTCTTT.

The chain has TRBV7-2 and TRBJ2-1, with 8 bases aligning to TRBD2. J was trimmed by 9 bases and V by 5 bases; bases with no gene match: 9. There are 14 residues in the CDR3. Germline values: CDR1 SGHTA, CDR2 FQGNSA. CDR3 loop: CASSLLAENSEQFF. In DNA, the CDR3 is TGTGCCAGCAGCCTACTAGCGGAGAACAGTGAGCAGTTCTTC.

The V gene is TRBV28, the J gene TRBJ1-1; D call uncertain. The germline V gene encodes CDR1 MDHEN and CDR2 SYDVKM. This CDR3 spans 12 amino acids. Deletions cut 5 bases from V and 3 bases from J, with 7 bases between. Here the CDR3 DNA reads TGTGCCAGCAGTCGCACATACACTGAAGCTTTCTTT. Translated: CASSRTYTEAFF. The variable domain in full, completed from reference TRBV28 and TRBJ1-1, reads DVKVTQSSRYLVKRTGEKVFLECVQDMDHENMFWYRQDPGLGLRLIYFSYDVKMKEKGDIPEGYSVSREKKERFSLILESASTNQTSMYLCASSRTYTEAFFGQGTRLTVV.

DNA for the CDR3: TGTGCCAGGATCCAGGTTAACAACTATGGCTACACCTTC. Encoded protein: CARIQVNNYGYTF. The rearrangement uses TRBV2 and TRBJ1-2; D is unclear. Trimming took off 9 bases at V and 2 bases at J, with 13 bases between the two ends. Germline values: CDR1 SNHLY, CDR2 FYNNEI. The CDR3 sequence is 13 residues long. Looking up the rest from reference TRBV2 and TRBJ1-2 gives the full variable domain: EPEVTQTPSHQVTQMGQEVILRCVPISNHLYFYWYRQILGQKVEFLVSFYNNEISEKSEIFDDQFSVERPDGSNFTLKIRSTKLEDSAMYFCARIQVNNYGYTFGSGTRLTVV.

The chain couples TRBV19 to TRBJ2-3; 8 bases line up with TRBD1. Trimming cost V 8 bases and J 1 base; bases outside gene matches: 8. CDR1 LNHDA and CDR2 SQIVND come from the germline V gene (reference sequence). This CDR3 is built from 15 residues. As DNA, the CDR3 is TGTGCCAGTTACCCCGGACAGGGACGCACAGATACGCAGTATTTT. This sequence encodes CASYPGQGRTDTQYF.

For the CDR3, the DNA is TGCGCCAGCAGTCCCGGGACAGGAGGCGAAAAACTGTTTTTT. Its translation: CASSPGTGGEKLFF. The genes are TRBV10-1 and TRBJ1-4; 8 bases line up with TRBD1. The CDR3 consists of 14 residues. V lost 5 bases and J lost 8; bases outside the gene matches: 7. CDR1 and CDR2 (germline): WNHNN, SYGVQD (reference sequence).

V and J are TRBV12-3 or TRBV12-4 and TRBJ2-5, with TRBD2 matching over 7 bases. J was trimmed by 4 bases and V by 8 bases; bases with no gene match: 7. The CDR3 is 13 residues long. CDR3 bases: TGTGCCAGCCGCCTGTGGGGGGGAGAGACCCAGTACTTC. Translation: CASRLWGGETQYF.

V gene TRBV2 combines with J gene TRBJ2-2, with D possibly being TRBD2 (6 bases). Germline-derived CDR1 and CDR2 are SNHLY and FYNNEI. The CDR3 is made up of 16 amino acids. V was clipped by 10 bases and J by 4 bases, with 22 bases between them. The CDR3 protein is CATHRTGSRSTGELFF. The CDR3 DNA follows: TGTGCCACCCACAGAACCGGGAGTCGAAGCACCGGGGAGCTGTTTTTT.

In DNA form, the CDR3 reads TGTGCCAGCAGCCAAGGGGGAACTCAGCCCCAGCATTTT. Its translation: CASSQGGTQPQHF. The chain recombines TRBV7-9 with TRBJ1-5; D is perhaps TRBD1 (6 bases). The CDR3 totals 13 residues. Trimming removed 5 bases at V and 6 bases at J, with 11 bases between. Germline V lookup: CDR1 SEHNR, CDR2 FQNEAQ (reference sequence).

This clone was seen a few times. The CDR3 DNA sequence: TGTGCCAGCAGCTCCCAGGCTTCGGGGGGATACGAGCAGTACTTC. Protein: CASSSQASGGYEQYF. The chain has TRBV7-8 and TRBJ2-7; 7 bases agree with TRBD2. From germline, CDR1 is SGHVS and CDR2 FQNEAQ. The CDR3 has 15 residues. V shed 4 bases and J 4 bases; nucleotides not matched to a gene: 10.